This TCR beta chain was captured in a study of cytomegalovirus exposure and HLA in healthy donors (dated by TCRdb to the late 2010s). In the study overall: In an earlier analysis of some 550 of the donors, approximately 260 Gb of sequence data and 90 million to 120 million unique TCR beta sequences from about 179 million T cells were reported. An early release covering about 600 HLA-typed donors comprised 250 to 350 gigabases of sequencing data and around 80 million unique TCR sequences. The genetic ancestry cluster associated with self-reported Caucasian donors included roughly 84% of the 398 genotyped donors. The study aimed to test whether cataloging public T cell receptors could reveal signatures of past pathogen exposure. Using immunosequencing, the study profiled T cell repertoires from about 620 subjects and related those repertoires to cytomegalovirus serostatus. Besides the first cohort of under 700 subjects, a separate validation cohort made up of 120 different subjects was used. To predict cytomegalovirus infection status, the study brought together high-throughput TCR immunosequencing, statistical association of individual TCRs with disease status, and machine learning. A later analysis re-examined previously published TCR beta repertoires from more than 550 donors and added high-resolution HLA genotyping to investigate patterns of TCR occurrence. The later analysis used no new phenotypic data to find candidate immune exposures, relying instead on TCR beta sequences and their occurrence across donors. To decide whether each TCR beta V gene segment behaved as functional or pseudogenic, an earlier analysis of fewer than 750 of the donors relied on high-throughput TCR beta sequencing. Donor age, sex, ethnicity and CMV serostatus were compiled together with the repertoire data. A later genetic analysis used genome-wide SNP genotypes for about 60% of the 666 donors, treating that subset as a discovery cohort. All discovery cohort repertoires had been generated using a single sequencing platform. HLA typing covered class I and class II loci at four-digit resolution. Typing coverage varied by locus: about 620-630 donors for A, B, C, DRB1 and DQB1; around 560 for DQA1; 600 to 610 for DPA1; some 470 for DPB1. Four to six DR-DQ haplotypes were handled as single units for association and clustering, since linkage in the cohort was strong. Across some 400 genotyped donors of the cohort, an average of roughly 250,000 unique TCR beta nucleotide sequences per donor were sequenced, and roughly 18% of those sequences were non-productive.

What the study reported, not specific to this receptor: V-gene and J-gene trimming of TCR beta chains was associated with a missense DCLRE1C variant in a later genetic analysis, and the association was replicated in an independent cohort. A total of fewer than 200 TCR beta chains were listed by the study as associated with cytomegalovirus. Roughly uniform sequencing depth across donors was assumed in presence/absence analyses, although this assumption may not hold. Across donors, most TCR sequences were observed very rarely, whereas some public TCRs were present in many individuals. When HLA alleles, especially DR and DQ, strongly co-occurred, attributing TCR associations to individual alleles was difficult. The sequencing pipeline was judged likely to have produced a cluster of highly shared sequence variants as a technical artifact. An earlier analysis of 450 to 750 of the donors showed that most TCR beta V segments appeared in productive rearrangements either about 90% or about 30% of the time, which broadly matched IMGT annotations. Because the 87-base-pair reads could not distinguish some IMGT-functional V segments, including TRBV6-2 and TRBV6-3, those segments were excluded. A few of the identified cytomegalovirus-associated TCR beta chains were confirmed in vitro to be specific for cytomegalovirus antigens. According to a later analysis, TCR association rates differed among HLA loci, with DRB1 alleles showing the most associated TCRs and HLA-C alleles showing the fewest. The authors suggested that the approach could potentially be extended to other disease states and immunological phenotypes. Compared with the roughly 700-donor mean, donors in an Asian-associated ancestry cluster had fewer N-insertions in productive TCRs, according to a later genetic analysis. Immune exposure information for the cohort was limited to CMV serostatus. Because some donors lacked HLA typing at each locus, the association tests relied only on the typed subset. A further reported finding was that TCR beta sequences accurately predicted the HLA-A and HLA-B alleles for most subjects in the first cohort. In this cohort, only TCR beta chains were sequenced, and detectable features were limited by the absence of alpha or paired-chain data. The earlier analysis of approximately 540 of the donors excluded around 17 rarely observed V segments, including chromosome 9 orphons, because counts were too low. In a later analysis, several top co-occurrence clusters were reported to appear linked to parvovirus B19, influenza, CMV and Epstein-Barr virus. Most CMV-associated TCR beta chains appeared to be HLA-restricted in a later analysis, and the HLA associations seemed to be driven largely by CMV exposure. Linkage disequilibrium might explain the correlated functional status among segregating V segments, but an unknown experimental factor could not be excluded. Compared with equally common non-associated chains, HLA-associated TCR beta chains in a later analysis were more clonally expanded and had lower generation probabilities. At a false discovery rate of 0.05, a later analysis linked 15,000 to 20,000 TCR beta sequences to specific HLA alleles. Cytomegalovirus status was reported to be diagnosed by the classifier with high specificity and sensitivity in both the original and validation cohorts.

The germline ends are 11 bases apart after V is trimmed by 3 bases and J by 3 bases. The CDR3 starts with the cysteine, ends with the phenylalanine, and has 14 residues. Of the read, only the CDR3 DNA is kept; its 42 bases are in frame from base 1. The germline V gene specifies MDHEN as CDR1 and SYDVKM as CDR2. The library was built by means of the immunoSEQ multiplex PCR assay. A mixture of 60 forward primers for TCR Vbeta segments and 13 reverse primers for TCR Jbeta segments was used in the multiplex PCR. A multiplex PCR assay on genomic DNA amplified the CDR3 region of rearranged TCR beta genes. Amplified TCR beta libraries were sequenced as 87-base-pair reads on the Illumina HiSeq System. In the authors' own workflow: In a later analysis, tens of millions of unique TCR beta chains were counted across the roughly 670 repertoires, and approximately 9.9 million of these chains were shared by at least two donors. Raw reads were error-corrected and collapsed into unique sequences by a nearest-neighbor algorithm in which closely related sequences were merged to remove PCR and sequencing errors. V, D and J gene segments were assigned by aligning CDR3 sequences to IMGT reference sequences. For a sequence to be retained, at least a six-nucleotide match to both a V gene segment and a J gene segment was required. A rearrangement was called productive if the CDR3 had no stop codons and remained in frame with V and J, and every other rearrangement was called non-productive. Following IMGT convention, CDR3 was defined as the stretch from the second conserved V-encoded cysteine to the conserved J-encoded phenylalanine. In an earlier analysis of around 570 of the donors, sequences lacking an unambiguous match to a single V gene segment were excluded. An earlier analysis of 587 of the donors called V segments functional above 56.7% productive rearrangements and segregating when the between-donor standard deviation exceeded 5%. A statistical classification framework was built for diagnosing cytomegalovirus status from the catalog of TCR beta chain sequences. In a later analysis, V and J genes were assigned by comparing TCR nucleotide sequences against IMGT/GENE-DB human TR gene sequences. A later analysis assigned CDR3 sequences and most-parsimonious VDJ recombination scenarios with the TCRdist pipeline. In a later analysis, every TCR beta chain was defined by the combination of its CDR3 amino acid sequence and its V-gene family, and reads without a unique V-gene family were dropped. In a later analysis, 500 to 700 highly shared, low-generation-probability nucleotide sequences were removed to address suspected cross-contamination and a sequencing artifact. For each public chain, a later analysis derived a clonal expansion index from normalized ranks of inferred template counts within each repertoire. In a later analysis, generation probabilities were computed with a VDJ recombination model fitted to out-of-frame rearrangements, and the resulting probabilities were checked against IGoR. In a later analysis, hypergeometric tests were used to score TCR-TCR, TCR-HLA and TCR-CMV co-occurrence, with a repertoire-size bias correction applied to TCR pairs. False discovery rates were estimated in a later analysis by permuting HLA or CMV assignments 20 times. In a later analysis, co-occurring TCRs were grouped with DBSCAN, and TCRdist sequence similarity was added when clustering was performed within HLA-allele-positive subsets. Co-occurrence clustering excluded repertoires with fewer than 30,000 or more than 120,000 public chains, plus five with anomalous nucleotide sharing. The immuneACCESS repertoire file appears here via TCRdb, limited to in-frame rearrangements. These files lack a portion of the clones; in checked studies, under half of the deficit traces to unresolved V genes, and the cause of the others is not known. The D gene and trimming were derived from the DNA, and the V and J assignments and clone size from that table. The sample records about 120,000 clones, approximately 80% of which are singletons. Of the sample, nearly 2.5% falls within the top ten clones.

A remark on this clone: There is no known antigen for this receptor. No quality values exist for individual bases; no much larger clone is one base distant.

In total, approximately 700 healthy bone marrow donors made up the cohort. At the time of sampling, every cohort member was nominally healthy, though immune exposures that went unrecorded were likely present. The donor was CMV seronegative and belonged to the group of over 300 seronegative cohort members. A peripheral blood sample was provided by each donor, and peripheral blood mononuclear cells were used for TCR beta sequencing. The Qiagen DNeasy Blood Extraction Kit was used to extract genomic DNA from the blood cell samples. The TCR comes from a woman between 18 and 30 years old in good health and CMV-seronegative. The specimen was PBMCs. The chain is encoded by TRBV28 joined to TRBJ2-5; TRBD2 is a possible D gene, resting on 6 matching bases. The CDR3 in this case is CASSFMGGEETQYF. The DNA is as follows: TGTGCCAGCAGTTTTATGGGGGGTGAAGAGACCCAGTACTTC.